This T cell receptor beta chain was found in a study of blood T cell repertoires in COVID-19. Background on the study: Researchers got acute and convalescent COVID-19 samples from the United States, Italy and Spain.

Per the study methods: Estimation of nucleated cell counts relied on the amplification of reference gene primers. The protocol was immunoSEQ multiplex PCR, while the TCRdb copy is restricted to in-frame clones and leaves out a portion. V and J calls plus clone size are reproduced from that table; the DNA served to infer D and trimming. This sample carries approximately 110,000 clones, 75% to 90% of them seen once, and the ten largest clones take about 13%. The CDR3 spans 16 residues. Per germline, CDR1 LNHDA and CDR2 SQIVND (reference sequence). Trimming removed 3 bases from V and 0 bases from J; junction bases left unmatched: 4.

This clonotype was sampled from a human donor in a cohort sampled during active COVID-19. Sequenced input: peripheral blood. The V and J genes are TRBV19 and TRBJ2-7; 11 bases fit TRBD1. The CDR3: CASSIPGTGGSYEQYF. CDR3 in DNA: TGTGCCAGTAGTATCCCCGGGACAGGGGGCTCCTACGAGCAGTACTTC. Full variable domain (remainder filled in from reference TRBV19 and TRBJ2-7): DGGITQSPKYLFRKEGQNVTLSCEQNLNHDAMYWYRQDPGQGLRLIYYSQIVNDFQKGDIAEGYSVSREKKESFPLTVTSAQKNPTAFYLCASSIPGTGGSYEQYFGPGTRLTVT.